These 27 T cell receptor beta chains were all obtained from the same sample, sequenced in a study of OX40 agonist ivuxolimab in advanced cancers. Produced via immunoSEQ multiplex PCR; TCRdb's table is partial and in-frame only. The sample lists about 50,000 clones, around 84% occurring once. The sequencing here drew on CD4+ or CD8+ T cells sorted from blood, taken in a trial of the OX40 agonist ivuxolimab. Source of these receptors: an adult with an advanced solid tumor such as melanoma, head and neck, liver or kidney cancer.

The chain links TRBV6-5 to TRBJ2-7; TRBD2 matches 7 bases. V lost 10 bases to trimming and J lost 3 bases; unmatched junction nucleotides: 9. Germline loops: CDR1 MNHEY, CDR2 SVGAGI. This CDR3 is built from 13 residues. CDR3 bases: TGTGCCACCGAGCAGCGGGGCGGCTACGAGCAGTACTTC. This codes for CATEQRGGYEQYF.

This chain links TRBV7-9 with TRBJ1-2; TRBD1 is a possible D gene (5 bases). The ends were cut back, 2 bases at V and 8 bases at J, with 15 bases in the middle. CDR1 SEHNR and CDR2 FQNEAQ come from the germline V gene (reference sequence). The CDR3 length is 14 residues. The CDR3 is CASSLSTGLFGYTF. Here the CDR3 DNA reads TGTGCCAGCAGCTTATCGACGGGGCTGTTCGGCTACACCTTC.

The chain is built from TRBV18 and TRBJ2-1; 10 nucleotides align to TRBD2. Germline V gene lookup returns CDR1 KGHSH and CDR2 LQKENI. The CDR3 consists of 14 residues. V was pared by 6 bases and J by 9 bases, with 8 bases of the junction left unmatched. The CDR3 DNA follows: TGTGCCAGCTCCCGACAGCGGGAGGGGGTTGAGCAGTTCTTC. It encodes CASSRQREGVEQFF.

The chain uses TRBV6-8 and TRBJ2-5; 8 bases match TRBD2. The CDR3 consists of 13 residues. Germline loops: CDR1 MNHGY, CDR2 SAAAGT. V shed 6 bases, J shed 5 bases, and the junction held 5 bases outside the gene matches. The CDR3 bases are TGTGCCAGCAGGTTAACTAGCGGCGAGACCCAGTACTTC. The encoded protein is CASRLTSGETQYF.

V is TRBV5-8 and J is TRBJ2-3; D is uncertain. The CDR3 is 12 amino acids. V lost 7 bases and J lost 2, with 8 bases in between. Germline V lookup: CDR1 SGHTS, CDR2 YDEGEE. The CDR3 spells CASRAYTDTQYF. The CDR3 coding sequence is TGTGCCAGCCGCGCATACACAGATACGCAGTATTTT.

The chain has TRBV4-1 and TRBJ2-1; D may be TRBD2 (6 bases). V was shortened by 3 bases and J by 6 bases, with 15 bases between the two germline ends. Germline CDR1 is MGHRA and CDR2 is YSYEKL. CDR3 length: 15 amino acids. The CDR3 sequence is CASSQRRESGNEQFF. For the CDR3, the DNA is TGCGCCAGCAGCCAGAGGAGGGAGTCGGGCAATGAGCAGTTCTTC.

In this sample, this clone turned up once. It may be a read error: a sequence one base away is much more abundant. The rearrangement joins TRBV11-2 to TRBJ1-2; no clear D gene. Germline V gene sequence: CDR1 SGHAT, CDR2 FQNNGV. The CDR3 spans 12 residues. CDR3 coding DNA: TGTGTCAGCAGCTTGACTAACTATGGCTACACCTTC. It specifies CVSSLTNYGYTF. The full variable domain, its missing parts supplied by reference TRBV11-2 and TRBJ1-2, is EAGVAQSPRYKIIEKRQSVAFWCNPISGHATLYWYQQILGQGPKLLIQFQNNGVVDDSQLPKDRFSAERLKGVDSTLKIQPAKLEDSAVYLCVSSLTNYGYTFGSGTRLTVV.

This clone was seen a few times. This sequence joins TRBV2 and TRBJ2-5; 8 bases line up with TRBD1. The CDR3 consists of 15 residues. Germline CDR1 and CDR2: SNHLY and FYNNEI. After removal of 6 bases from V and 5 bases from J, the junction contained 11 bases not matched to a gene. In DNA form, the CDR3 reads TGTGCCAGCAGCGAGGACAGGGTCTCGAGTGAGACCCAGTACTTC. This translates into CASSEDRVSSETQYF. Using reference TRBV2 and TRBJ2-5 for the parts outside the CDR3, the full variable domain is EPEVTQTPSHQVTQMGQEVILRCVPISNHLYFYWYRQILGQKVEFLVSFYNNEISEKSEIFDDQFSVERPDGSNFTLKIRSTKLEDSAMYFCASSEDRVSSETQYFGPGTRLLVL.

DNA for the CDR3: TGTGCCAGCAGTTATTCCAAGAACACTGAAGCTTTCTTT. Translation: CASSYSKNTEAFF. The V gene is TRBV6-6, the J gene TRBJ1-1; no definite D call. The CDR3 runs 13 residues. V was shortened by 3 bases and J by 1 base, with 6 bases between the two germline ends. Germline V CDR1 and CDR2: MNHNY, SVGAGI (reference sequence).

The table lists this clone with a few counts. This CDR3 reads CASSSGLAGSVRELFF. The CDR3 coding sequence is TGTGCCAGCAGCTCGGGGCTAGCGGGGTCGGTCCGGGAGCTGTTTTTT. V gene TRBV7-2 combines with J gene TRBJ2-2; 9 positions agree with TRBD2. The CDR3 contains 16 residues. Trimming removed 4 bases from V and 9 bases from J; junction bases left unmatched: 12. The germline gives CDR1 SGHTA, CDR2 FQGNSA.

The CDR3 loop reads CATLRTAMNTEAFF. In DNA form, the CDR3 reads TGTGCCACCCTTCGCACAGCTATGAACACTGAAGCTTTCTTT. The chain links TRBV6-6 to TRBJ1-1; D remains unclear. CDR1 and CDR2 from the germline V gene are MNHNY and SVGAGI (reference sequence). Trimming shortened V by 10 bases and J by 0 bases, and 15 bases separated the two germline ends. The CDR3 length is 14 residues.

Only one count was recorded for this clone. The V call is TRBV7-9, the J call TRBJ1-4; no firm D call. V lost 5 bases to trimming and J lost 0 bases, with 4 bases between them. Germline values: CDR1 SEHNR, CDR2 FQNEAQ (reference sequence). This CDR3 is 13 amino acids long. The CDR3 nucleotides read TGTGCCAGCAGCGGTGCAACTAATGAAAAACTGTTTTTT. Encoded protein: CASSGATNEKLFF.

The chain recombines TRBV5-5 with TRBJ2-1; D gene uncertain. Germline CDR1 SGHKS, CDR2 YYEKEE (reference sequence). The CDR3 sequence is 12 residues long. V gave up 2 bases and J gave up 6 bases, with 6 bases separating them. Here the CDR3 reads CASSLILNEQFF. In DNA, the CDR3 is TGTGCCAGCAGCTTAATCCTCAATGAGCAGTTCTTC.

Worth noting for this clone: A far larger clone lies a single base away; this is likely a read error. CDR3 residues: CASSRQAGGRAYEQYF. DNA of the CDR3: TGTGCCAGCAGCCGGCAGGCAGGGGGGAGGGCCTACGAGCAGTACTTC. The gene calls are TRBV7-2 and TRBJ2-7; D could derive from TRBD1 or TRBD2 (7 bases each). Germline CDR1 SGHTA, CDR2 FQGNSA. CDR3 length equals 16 residues. Between the trimmed V and J ends, which lost 5 bases and 2 bases, there was a span of 19 bases.

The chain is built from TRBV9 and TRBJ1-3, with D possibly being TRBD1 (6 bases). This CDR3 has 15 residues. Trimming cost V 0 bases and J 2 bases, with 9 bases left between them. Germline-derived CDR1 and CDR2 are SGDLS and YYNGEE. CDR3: CASSVDGQPGNTIYF. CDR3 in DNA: TGTGCCAGCAGCGTAGATGGACAGCCTGGAAACACCATATATTTT.

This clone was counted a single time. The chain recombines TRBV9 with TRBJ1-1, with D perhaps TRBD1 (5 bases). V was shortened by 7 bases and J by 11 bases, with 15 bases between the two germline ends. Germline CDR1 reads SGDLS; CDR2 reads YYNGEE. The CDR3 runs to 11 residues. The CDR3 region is CASAPRGMAFF. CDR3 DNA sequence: TGTGCCAGCGCCCCCCGGGGGATGGCTTTCTTT.

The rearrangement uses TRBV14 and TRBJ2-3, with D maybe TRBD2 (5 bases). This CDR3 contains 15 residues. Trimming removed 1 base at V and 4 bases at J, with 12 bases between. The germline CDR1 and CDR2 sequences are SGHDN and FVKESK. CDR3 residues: CASSQGRRRSDTQYF. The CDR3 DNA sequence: TGTGCCAGCAGCCAAGGCAGGAGGAGGTCAGATACGCAGTATTTT.

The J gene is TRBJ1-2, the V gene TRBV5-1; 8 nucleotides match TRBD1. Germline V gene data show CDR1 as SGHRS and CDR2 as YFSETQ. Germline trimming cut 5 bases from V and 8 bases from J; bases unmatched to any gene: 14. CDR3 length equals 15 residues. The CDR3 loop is CASRVTGGSAIGYTF. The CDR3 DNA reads TGCGCCAGCAGAGTTACAGGGGGTTCGGCAATCGGCTACACCTTC.

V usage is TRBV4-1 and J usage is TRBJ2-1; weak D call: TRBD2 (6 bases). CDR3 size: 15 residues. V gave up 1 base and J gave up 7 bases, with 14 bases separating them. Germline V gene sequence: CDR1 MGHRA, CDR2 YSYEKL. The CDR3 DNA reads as TGCGCCAGCAGCCAAGCGGACTATCCCGGGAATGAGCAGTTCTTC. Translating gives CASSQADYPGNEQFF.

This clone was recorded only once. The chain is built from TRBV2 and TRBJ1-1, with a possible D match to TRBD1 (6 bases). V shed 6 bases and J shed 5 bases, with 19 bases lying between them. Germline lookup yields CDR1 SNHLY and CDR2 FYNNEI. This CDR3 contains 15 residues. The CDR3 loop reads CASSTRSRGGTEAFF. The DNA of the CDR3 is TGTGCCAGCAGCACAAGGTCGAGGGGGGGGACTGAAGCTTTCTTT. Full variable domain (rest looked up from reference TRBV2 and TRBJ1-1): EPEVTQTPSHQVTQMGQEVILRCVPISNHLYFYWYRQILGQKVEFLVSFYNNEISEKSEIFDDQFSVERPDGSNFTLKIRSTKLEDSAMYFCASSTRSRGGTEAFFGQGTRLTVV.

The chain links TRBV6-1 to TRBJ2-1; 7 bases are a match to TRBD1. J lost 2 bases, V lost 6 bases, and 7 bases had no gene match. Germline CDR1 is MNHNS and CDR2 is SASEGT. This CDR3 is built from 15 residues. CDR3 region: CASSRQGTTYNEQFF. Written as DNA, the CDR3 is TGTGCCAGCAGCAGACAGGGAACGACCTACAATGAGCAGTTCTTC.

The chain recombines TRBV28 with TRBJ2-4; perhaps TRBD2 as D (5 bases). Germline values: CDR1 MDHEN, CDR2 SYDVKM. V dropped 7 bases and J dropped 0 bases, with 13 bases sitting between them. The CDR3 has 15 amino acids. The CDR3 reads CASKGEGLAKNIQYF. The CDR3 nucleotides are TGTGCCAGCAAGGGTGAGGGTCTAGCCAAAAACATTCAGTACTTC.

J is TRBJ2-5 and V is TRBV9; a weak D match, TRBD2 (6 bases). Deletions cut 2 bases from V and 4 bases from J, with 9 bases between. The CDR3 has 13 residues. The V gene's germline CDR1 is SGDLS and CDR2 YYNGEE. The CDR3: CASSVHGGETQYF. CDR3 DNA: TGTGCCAGCAGCGTGCACGGGGGAGAGACCCAGTACTTC.

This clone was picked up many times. CDR3 nucleotides: TGTGCCAGCAGGGAGACGTACACAGATACGCAGTATTTT. This gives the protein CASRETYTDTQYF. This chain links TRBV6-1 with TRBJ2-3; the D is unclear. V dropped 6 bases and J dropped 2 bases, with 9 bases sitting between them. The length of the CDR3 is 13 residues. Germline lookup yields CDR1 MNHNS and CDR2 SASEGT.

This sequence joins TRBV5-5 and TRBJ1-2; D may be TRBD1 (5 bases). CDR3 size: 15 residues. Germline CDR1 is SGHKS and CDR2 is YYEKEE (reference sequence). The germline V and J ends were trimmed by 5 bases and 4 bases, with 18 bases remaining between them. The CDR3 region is CASSEYGGLGYGYTF. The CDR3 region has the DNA TGTGCCAGCAGTGAGTACGGGGGTCTAGGCTATGGCTACACCTTC.

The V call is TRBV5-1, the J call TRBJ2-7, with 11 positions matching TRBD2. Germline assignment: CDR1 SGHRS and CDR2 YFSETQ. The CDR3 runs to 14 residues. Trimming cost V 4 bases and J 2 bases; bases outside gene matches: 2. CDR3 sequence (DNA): TGCGCCAGCAGCCAACTAGCGGGGGCCTACGAGCAGTACTTC. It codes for CASSQLAGAYEQYF. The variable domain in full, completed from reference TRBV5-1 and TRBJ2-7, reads KAGVTQTPRYLIKTRGQQVTLSCSPISGHRSVSWYQQTPGQGLQFLFEYFSETQRNKGNFPGRFSGRQFSNSRSEMNVSTLELGDSALYLCASSQLAGAYEQYFGPGTRLTVT.

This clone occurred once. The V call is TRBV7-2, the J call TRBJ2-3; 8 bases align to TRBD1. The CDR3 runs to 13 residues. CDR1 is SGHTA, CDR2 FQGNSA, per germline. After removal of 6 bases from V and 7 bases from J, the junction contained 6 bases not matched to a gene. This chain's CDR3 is CASRGDRGYTQYF. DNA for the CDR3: TGTGCCAGCAGGGGTGACAGGGGCTATACGCAGTATTTT.